This T cell receptor (beta chain) stems from a study of T cells after posttransplantation cyclophosphamide. Study observations and caveats: Skin or GI-infiltrating T cells shared few TRB sequences with blood. Recipient CMV seropositivity and CMV reactivation strongly tracked TRB clonality.

Treatment was busulfan-fludarabine conditioning, a marrow graft, and cyclophosphamide on days +3 and +4. Sequenced by immunoSEQ multiplex PCR; TCRdb stores in-frame clones only, minus some. The repertoire holds a few thousand clones, with around 80% as singletons. With respect to this clone: Antigen unknown.

The junction had 6 bases not matched to a gene; V was cut back by 9 bases and J by 6 bases. Germline-derived CDR1 and CDR2 are KGHSH and LQKENI. The CDR3 covers 13 residues. This clonotype was sampled from a male patient aged 45-60 years who received an allogeneic stem cell transplant from a related donor and was CMV-positive. Some T cells may arise from the graft donor. This rearrangement joins TRBV18 to TRBJ2-4, with 9 bases matching TRBD2. Sequencing was performed on PBMCs, taken after allogeneic stem cell transplant with posttransplant cyclophosphamide. For the CDR3, the DNA is TGTGCCAGTGAGACTAGCGGAATAAACATTCAGTACTTC. It is translated as CASETSGINIQYF.